This TCR beta chain was retrieved from a study of early T cells in non-severe SARS-CoV-2 infection. TCRdb re-analysed the 5' RACE reads in MiXCR, keeping a single row per CDR3 protein. This repertoire shows about 49,000 distinct CDR3 sequences, roughly 10% found once; its top ten account for less than 9.5%. This clonotype was seen at least ten times. Sequencing used whole blood. This TCR came from an adult who was a healthcare worker with PCR-confirmed SARS-CoV-2 infection or an uninfected control (not recorded which).

The CDR3 region has the DNA TGTGCCAGCAGCCCCGGGACAGGGACTCTGAACACCGGGGAGCTGTTTTTT. This gives the protein CASSPGTGTLNTGELFF. The V and J genes are TRBV11-3 and TRBJ2-2; the match to TRBD1 covers 9 bases. V shed 5 bases, J shed 1 base, and the junction held 8 bases outside the gene matches. CDR3 size: 17 residues. CDR1 SGHNT and CDR2 YENEEA come from the germline V gene.